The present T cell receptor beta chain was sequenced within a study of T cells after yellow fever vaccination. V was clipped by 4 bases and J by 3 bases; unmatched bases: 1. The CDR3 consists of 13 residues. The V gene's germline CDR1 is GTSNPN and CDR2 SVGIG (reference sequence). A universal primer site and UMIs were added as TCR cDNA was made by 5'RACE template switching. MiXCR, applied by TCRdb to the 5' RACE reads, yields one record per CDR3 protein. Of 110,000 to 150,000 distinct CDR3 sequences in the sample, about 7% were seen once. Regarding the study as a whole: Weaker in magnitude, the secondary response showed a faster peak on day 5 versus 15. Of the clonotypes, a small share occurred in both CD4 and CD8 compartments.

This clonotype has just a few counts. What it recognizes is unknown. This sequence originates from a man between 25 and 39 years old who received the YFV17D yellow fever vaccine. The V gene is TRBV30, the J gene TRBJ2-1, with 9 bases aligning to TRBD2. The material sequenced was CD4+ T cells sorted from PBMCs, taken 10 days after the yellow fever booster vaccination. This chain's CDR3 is CAWTSGIYNEQFF. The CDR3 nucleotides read TGTGCCTGGACTAGCGGGATCTACAATGAGCAGTTCTTC.